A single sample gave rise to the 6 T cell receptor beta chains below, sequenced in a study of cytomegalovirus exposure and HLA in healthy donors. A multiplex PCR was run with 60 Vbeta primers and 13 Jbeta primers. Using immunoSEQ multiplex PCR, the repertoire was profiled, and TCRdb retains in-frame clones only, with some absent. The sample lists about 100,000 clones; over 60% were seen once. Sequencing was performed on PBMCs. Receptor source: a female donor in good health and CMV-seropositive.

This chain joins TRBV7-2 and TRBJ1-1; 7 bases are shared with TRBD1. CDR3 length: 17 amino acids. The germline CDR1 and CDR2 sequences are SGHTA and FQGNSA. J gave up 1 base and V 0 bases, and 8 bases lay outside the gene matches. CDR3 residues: CASSLARMDRSNTEAFF. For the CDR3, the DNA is TGTGCCAGCAGCTTAGCGAGAATGGACAGGTCGAACACTGAAGCTTTCTTT.

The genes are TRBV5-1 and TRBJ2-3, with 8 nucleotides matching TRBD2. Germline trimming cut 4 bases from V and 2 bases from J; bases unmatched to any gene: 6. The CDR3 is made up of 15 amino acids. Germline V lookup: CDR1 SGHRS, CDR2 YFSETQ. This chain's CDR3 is CASSPTSGLTDTQYF. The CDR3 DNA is TGCGCCAGCAGCCCTACTAGCGGACTCACAGATACGCAGTATTTT.

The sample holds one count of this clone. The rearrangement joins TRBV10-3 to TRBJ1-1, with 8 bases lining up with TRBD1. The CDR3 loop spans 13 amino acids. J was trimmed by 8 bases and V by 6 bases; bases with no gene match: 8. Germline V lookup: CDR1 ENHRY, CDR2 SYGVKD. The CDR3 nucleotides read TGTGCCATCAGGGGGACAGGTACCTGGGAAGCTTTCTTT. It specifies CAIRGTGTWEAFF.

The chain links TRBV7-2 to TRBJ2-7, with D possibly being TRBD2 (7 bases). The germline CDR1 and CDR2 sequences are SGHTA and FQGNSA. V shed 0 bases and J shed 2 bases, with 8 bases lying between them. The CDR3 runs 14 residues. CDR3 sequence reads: CASSLAGGPYEQYF. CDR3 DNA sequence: TGTGCCAGCAGCTTAGCGGGGGGGCCCTACGAGCAGTACTTC.

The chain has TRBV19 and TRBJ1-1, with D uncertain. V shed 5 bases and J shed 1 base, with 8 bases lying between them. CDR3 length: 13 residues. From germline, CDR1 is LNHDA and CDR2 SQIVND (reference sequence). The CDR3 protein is CASSPGRNTEAFF. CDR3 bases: TGTGCCAGTAGTCCAGGTCGGAACACTGAAGCTTTCTTT.

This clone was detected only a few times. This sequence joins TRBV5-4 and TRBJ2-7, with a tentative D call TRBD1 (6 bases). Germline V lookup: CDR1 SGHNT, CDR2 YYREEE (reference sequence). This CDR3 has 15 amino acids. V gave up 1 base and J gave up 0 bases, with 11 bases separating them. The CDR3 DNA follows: TGTGCCAGCAGCTTGATCGACAGGAGCTCCTACGAGCAGTACTTC. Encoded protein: CASSLIDRSSYEQYF.